This is a list of T cell receptor beta chains from one sample in a study of molecular identifiers for immune sequencing clone quantification. TCRdb re-analysed the PCR reads in MiXCR, keeping a single row per CDR3 protein. The data show over 35,000 distinct CDR3 sequences, around 18% seen once. What was sequenced was naive CD8+ T cells from blood, with Jurkat cell RNA spiked in. All receptors come from a human donor in good health. Some libraries in this study had Jurkat cell RNA spiked in. Each CDR3 is given with its conserved first and last residue. Fields, in order: V gene, D gene, J gene, CDR3 length, clone size, CDR3 DNA, CDR3 protein. A D gene is named only where the DNA matches it firmly. Not every row has a clone size; where given, it reads once, few, many or a size class.

v_gene: TRBV15
d_gene: -
j_gene: TRBJ2-7
len: 13
abundance: many
CDR3nt: TGTGCCACCAGCGCCCAGCACTCCTACGAGCAGTACTTC
CDR3aa: CATSAQHSYEQYF

v_gene: TRBV10-2
d_gene: -
j_gene: TRBJ2-7
len: 13
abundance: -
CDR3nt: TGCGCCAGCAGTGACAGTTGGGGCTACGAGCAGTACTTC
CDR3aa: CASSDSWGYEQYF

v_gene: TRBV9
d_gene: -
j_gene: TRBJ2-5
len: 14
abundance: many
CDR3nt: TGTGCCAGCAGCGTAGACGGGCAGCAAGAGACCCAGTACTTC
CDR3aa: CASSVDGQQETQYF

v_gene: TRBV24-1
d_gene: TRBD2
j_gene: TRBJ2-1
len: 13
abundance: many
CDR3nt: TGTGCCACCAGCCGGCGGGAGGACACTGAGCAGTTCTTC
CDR3aa: CATSRREDTEQFF

v_gene: TRBV6-6
d_gene: -
j_gene: TRBJ2-1
len: 17
abundance: few
CDR3nt: TGTGCCAGCAGTGCCCTTCCTCGCACGGGGTACTACAATGAGCAGTTCTTC
CDR3aa: CASSALPRTGYYNEQFF

v_gene: TRBV18
d_gene: -
j_gene: TRBJ1-5
len: 13
abundance: -
CDR3nt: TGTGCCAGCTCACCTGGCGGGTTTTGGCCCCAGCATTTT
CDR3aa: CASSPGGFWPQHF

v_gene: TRBV7-9
d_gene: TRBD1
j_gene: TRBJ2-7
len: 14
abundance: many
CDR3nt: TGTGCCAGCAGCTCACGACAGGGGCCCTACGAGCAGTACTTC
CDR3aa: CASSSRQGPYEQYF

v_gene: TRBV12-3/TRBV12-4
d_gene: -
j_gene: TRBJ1-3
len: 17
abundance: few
CDR3nt: TGTGCCAGCAGTTTTTCACAGAGACTATACTCTGGAAACACCATATATTTT
CDR3aa: CASSFSQRLYSGNTIYF

v_gene: TRBV6-2/TRBV6-3
d_gene: TRBD2
j_gene: TRBJ2-7
len: 15
abundance: many
CDR3nt: TGTGCCAGCAAAGAGGCGCCTAGCGGCGCCTACGAGCAGTACTTC
CDR3aa: CASKEAPSGAYEQYF

v_gene: TRBV7-2
d_gene: -
j_gene: TRBJ2-3
len: 13
abundance: many
CDR3nt: TGTGCCAGCAGCTCCTTACACACAGATACGCAGTATTTT
CDR3aa: CASSSLHTDTQYF

v_gene: TRBV6-5
d_gene: -
j_gene: TRBJ1-6
len: 18
abundance: many
CDR3nt: TGTGCCAGCAGTCCGACGCCCAGGGCCAGCTCCTATAATTCACCCCTCCACTTT
CDR3aa: CASSPTPRASSYNSPLHF

v_gene: TRBV4-3
d_gene: TRBD1
j_gene: TRBJ2-7
len: 13
abundance: few
CDR3nt: TGCGCCAGCAGGAGGACAGGGGACTACGAGCAGTACTTC
CDR3aa: CASRRTGDYEQYF

v_gene: TRBV28
d_gene: TRBD2
j_gene: TRBJ2-7
len: 17
abundance: many
CDR3nt: TGTGCGAGCATACCGGGGAGGGTAGCGACACCTTACTACGAGCAGTACTTC
CDR3aa: CASIPGRVATPYYEQYF

v_gene: TRBV3-1
d_gene: -
j_gene: TRBJ2-1
len: 13
abundance: many
CDR3nt: TGTGCCAGCAGCCAAGTAGATTACAATGAGCAGTTCTTC
CDR3aa: CASSQVDYNEQFF

v_gene: TRBV19
d_gene: -
j_gene: TRBJ1-2
len: 13
abundance: many
CDR3nt: TGTGCCAGTAGTATAGTCGACAACTATGGCTACACCTTC
CDR3aa: CASSIVDNYGYTF

v_gene: TRBV29-1
d_gene: TRBD2
j_gene: TRBJ2-7
len: 13
abundance: -
CDR3nt: TGCAGCGTTGTCGGGGGGGCCTCCTACGAGCAGTACTTC
CDR3aa: CSVVGGASYEQYF